The clone carrying this T cell receptor (beta chain) was picked up many times. With 6 bases removed from V and 6 bases from J, the gap between germline ends came to 18 bases. Germline V CDR1 and CDR2: MDHEN, SYDVKM. The CDR3 covers 14 residues. The sample originates from a study of T cells in Graves' hyperthyroidism and ophthalmopathy. Researchers took RNA transcripts and amplified the TCR beta CDR3 regions from them. The primer set for the first-round RT-PCR of the TCR CDR3 was HTBI. TCRdb reanalysed the multiplex PCR reads using MiXCR and keeps one entry per CDR3 protein. Of about 680,000 distinct CDR3 sequences in the sample, around 40% were seen once.

This receptor was identified in a woman aged 40-49 years with Graves' hyperthyroidism. The V and J genes are TRBV28 and TRBJ2-7; D may be TRBD1 (6 bases). The source material was blood. The chain's CDR3 is CASRDSGVPGEQYF. The CDR3 DNA reads as TGTGCCAGCAGGGACAGTGGGGTTCCGGGCGAGCAGTACTTC. The full variable domain, its missing parts supplied by reference TRBV28 and TRBJ2-7, is DVKVTQSSRYLVKRTGEKVFLECVQDMDHENMFWYRQDPGLGLRLIYFSYDVKMKEKGDIPEGYSVSREKKERFSLILESASTNQTSMYLCASRDSGVPGEQYFGPGTRLTVT.